This T cell receptor (beta chain) was observed in a study of vaccination effects on CD4 cells after COVID-19 (dated by TCRdb to between 2021 and 2024). Broadly, across the study: Each participant got two doses of an mRNA SARS-CoV-2 vaccine, either BNT162b2 or mRNA-1273. The study compared SARS-CoV-2 spike-specific CD4+ TCR repertoires before and after mRNA vaccination in COVID-19 convalescent patients and infection-naive vaccine recipients. In the study, cultures from other donors were sequenced using the Oncomine TCR Beta short-read assay on an Illumina iSeq 100. Altogether, around eleven COVID-19 convalescent patients and 4 SARS-CoV-2-naive healthy vaccine recipients made up the full study.

With regard to this clone: Its recognized antigen is unknown. No clone much larger than this one lies a single base away; base qualities are absent.

To prepare the library, the immunoSEQ multiplex PCR assay was applied. TCR beta CDR3 sequencing was performed on DNA from the cultured, isolated CD4+ T cells. In the source study's methods: The analysis removed non-productive TCR sequences, trimmed reads to the CDR3 region, and retained only CDR3s that were 7 or more amino acids long. Antigen-specific clonotypes were identified with the MANAFEST web app by comparing expansion in peptide wells against reference cultures. To be called positive, a clone needed expansion at FDR<0.05 compared with the reference and with all other wells, an odds ratio greater than 5, and a frequency greater than 0.1% in two replicate wells. Cross-reactive clonotypes were defined as significantly expanded in SARS-CoV-2 spike wells and in at least one common cold coronavirus spike condition. Using the stringdist R package, CDR3 similarity was measured by Levenshtein distance, and unrooted trees were constructed with ape in R 3.6.1. TCRdb took over this immuneACCESS table, retaining in-frame rearrangements with V and J assigned. Such tables are incomplete; in checked studies, under half of the missing clones stem from an unresolved V gene, and the remainder is unexplained. The V and J calls and clone size are taken from that table; D and trimming were inferred from the DNA. A total of about 61,000 clones appear in this sample, 75% to 85% of them only once. The biggest ten clones account for roughly 2.4% of the sample.

Overall study outcomes, separate from this receptor: The study was limited by a small number of convalescent patients, and early post-infection timepoints were lacking. Among healthy vaccine recipients, nearly all vaccine-induced clones were SARS-CoV-2 mono-reactive, and just 1 of 255 was cross-reactive with common cold coronaviruses. At late post-vaccination timepoints, both infection-induced and vaccine-induced clones showed marked clonal contraction, consistent with waning T cell responses.

From a lookup of the germline V gene, CDR1 and CDR2 are SGHTS and YDEGEE. The CDR3 contains 14 residues, cysteine and phenylalanine counted. This entry keeps only the CDR3 DNA: 42 bases, framed from base 1. The junction carries 9 bases between V and J, which are trimmed by 2 bases and 4 bases respectively. The ViraFEST assay stimulated PBMC with viral peptide pools and then used TCR sequencing to identify antigen-specific CD4+ T cell clonotypes by expansion. After about 9 days of culture, CD4+ T cells were isolated with the EasySep CD4+ T cell isolation kit. None of the healthy vaccine recipients had a prior SARS-CoV-2 infection, which was confirmed by nucleocapsid antibody tests that came back negative both before and after vaccination. Some 2.2 million PBMC per well were cultured in IMDM with about 4.6% human AB serum, 8.5 to 10 IU/ml IL-2 and gentamicin, plus 10 ug/ml peptides. On days 3 and 7, half of the culture medium was replaced with fresh IL-2-containing medium. Unless noted otherwise, every peptide stimulation condition was grown in triplicate wells. Using Ficoll-Paque Plus gradient centrifugation, PBMC were separated from whole blood and then either used fresh or cryopreserved at -140C. The spike proteins of SARS-CoV-2 and of the common cold coronaviruses HCoV-NL63, HCoV-OC43 and HCoV-229E were spanned by overlapping peptide pools. The QIAamp micro DNA kit was used to extract genomic DNA from the cultured CD4+ T cells.

The receptor was isolated from a human donor who received a COVID-19 vaccine. The chain employs TRBV5-8 and TRBJ1-4, with a weak D call of TRBD1 (5 bases match). Specimen: CD4+ T cells from PBMCs cultured with HCoV-229E spike peptides, collected before COVID-19 vaccination. This specimen's cell subset or site label, per the study, means: HCoV-229E spike overlapping peptide pool stimulation. The DNA sequence is as follows: TGTGCCAGCAGCTTTGGACACATTAATGAAAAACTGTTTTTT. Its translation is CASSFGHINEKLFF.